The 23 T cell receptor beta chains listed next were all sequenced from one sample in a study of blood T cell repertoires in COVID-19. Libraries were prepared by immunoSEQ multiplex PCR; TCRdb keeps only in-frame clonotypes and omits some of them. The sample consists of fewer than 40,000 clones, over 75% of them appearing once. The sample consisted of peripheral blood. The receptors originated from a human donor in a cohort sampled during active COVID-19.

The V gene is TRBV6-5, the J gene TRBJ1-2; no clear D gene. The germline V and J ends were trimmed by 5 bases and 4 bases, with 11 bases remaining between them. CDR1 is MNHEY, CDR2 SVGAGI, per germline. This CDR3 region has 13 residues. The CDR3 here is CASSTSGLYGYTF. CDR3 nucleotide sequence: TGTGCCAGCAGTACCAGCGGACTCTATGGCTACACCTTC.

V is TRBV3-1 (or the pseudogene TRBV3-2) and J is TRBJ2-1; 10 nucleotides align to TRBD2. Germline values: CDR1 LGHDT, CDR2 YNNKEL (reference sequence). The CDR3 is 15 residues long. V lost 6 bases, J lost 7 bases, and 9 bases stayed unmatched. The CDR3 loop is CASSTTSGKGNEQFF. CDR3 bases: TGTGCCAGCAGTACCACTAGCGGGAAGGGAAATGAGCAGTTCTTC.

V usage is TRBV2 and J usage is TRBJ2-7, with 10 bases aligning to TRBD1. With 6 bases clipped from V and 3 bases from J, the junction kept 5 bases outside the gene matches. The CDR3 has 14 residues. CDR1 is SNHLY, CDR2 FYNNEI, per germline. The CDR3 bases are TGTGCCAGCAGCCTAGGACAGGGGGGCTACGAGCAGTACTTC. It translates to CASSLGQGGYEQYF.

This chain uses TRBV6-1 with TRBJ2-7; D uncertain. V was pared by 2 bases and J by 0 bases, with 17 bases between. The germline gives CDR1 MNHNS, CDR2 SASEGT. The CDR3 totals 17 residues. The CDR3 coding sequence is TGTGCCAGCAGTGAACCCGCCGGCCAGGATAGCTCCTACGAGCAGTACTTC. Its protein product is CASSEPAGQDSSYEQYF.

The chain couples TRBV5-1 to TRBJ2-7; 12 bases fit TRBD1. The germline V gene has CDR1 SGHRS and CDR2 YFSETQ. This CDR3 spans 14 amino acids. V gave up 5 bases and J gave up 7 bases; unmatched junction bases: 7. Here the CDR3 reads CASRSGQGAGEQYF. For the CDR3, the DNA is TGCGCCAGCAGGTCGGGACAGGGGGCTGGGGAGCAGTACTTC.

The chain has TRBV3-1 (or the pseudogene TRBV3-2) and TRBJ2-1, with a possible D match to TRBD2 (6 bases). V was clipped by 2 bases and J by 0 bases, with 14 bases between them. The CDR3 runs 17 residues. Per germline, CDR1 LGHDT and CDR2 YNNKEL (reference sequence). Here the CDR3 reads CASSQMVAASSYNEQFF. For the CDR3, the DNA is TGTGCCAGCAGCCAAATGGTAGCGGCAAGCTCCTACAATGAGCAGTTCTTC.

The chain couples TRBV27 to TRBJ1-1, with D unclear. The length of the CDR3 is 14 residues. Trimming left V 3 bases short and J 1 base short, with 9 bases between. Germline CDR1 and CDR2: MNHEY and SMNVEV (reference sequence). The CDR3 coding sequence is TGTGCCAGCAGTTTTAGGAGATCGAACACTGAAGCTTTCTTT. It codes for CASSFRRSNTEAFF.

V is TRBV21-1 and J is TRBJ2-2; TRBD1, the table's D call, was not compared with the DNA. TRBV21-1 is listed as a pseudogene. CDR3 length: 16 residues. Here the CDR3 DNA reads TGTGCCAGCAGCAAAGAGGGACACGCGAACACCGGGGAGCTGTTTTTT. Its protein is CASSKEGHANTGELFF.

The rearrangement links TRBV4-2 to TRBJ2-5; 10 nucleotides align to TRBD2. V shed 3 bases and J 4 bases; nucleotides not matched to a gene: 5. Germline V gene sequence: CDR1 LGHNA, CDR2 YNFKEQ. The CDR3 extends over 15 amino acids. The CDR3 region is CASSHGLAALETQYF. The CDR3 DNA is TGTGCCAGCAGCCACGGACTAGCGGCCTTAGAGACCCAGTACTTC.

The chain joins TRBV5-4 to TRBJ2-7; 8 nucleotides agree with TRBD1. The CDR3 is made up of 15 amino acids. After removal of 2 bases from V and 3 bases from J, the junction contained 7 bases not matched to a gene. CDR1 is SGHNT and CDR2 is YYREEE in the germline V gene (reference sequence). This CDR3 reads CASSLGTGEFYEQYF. CDR3 nucleotide sequence: TGTGCCAGCAGCTTAGGGACAGGAGAATTCTACGAGCAGTACTTC.

The V gene is TRBV7-9, the J gene TRBJ2-1; 10 bases map to TRBD2. V lost 4 bases and J lost 4; bases outside the gene matches: 4. This CDR3 has 15 amino acids. Germline V gene lookup returns CDR1 SEHNR and CDR2 FQNEAQ (reference sequence). Here the CDR3 reads CASSSPGLAYNEQFF. In DNA form, the CDR3 reads TGTGCCAGCAGCTCGCCGGGACTAGCGTACAATGAGCAGTTCTTC. The full variable domain, in which reference TRBV7-9 and TRBJ2-1 provide the parts outside the CDR3, is DTGVSQNPRHKITKRGQNVTFRCDPISEHNRLYWYRQTLGQGPEFLTYFQNEAQLEKSRLLSDRFSAERPKGSFSTLEIQRTEQGDSAMYLCASSSPGLAYNEQFFGPGTRLTVL.

The rearrangement links TRBV11-2 to TRBJ1-3; no firm D call. V lost 7 bases and J lost 0, with 13 bases in between. CDR3 length: 15 residues. Germline assignment: CDR1 SGHAT and CDR2 FQNNGV. CDR3: CASTPSGVSGNTIYF. The CDR3 region has the DNA TGTGCCAGCACCCCGTCCGGTGTCTCTGGAAACACCATATATTTT.

The rearrangement joins TRBV6-2 or TRBV6-3 to TRBJ1-2, with D maybe TRBD1 (5 bases). Trimming cost V 6 bases and J 3 bases, with 14 bases left between them. Germline-derived CDR1 and CDR2 are MNHEY and SVGEGT. The CDR3 length is 14 residues. The CDR3 region has the DNA TGTGCCAGCAGCCCCGCAGGAGGGGACTATGGCTACACCTTC. This gives the protein CASSPAGGDYGYTF.

In its sample, this clone was seen once. The chain employs TRBV19 and TRBJ1-1; 8 nucleotides match TRBD1. The CDR3 covers 15 residues. The germline gives CDR1 LNHDA, CDR2 SQIVND (reference sequence). Losses at the gene ends were 5 bases for V and 0 bases for J; bases not matched to a gene: 5. The CDR3 region is CASSLRTGLNTEAFF. CDR3 DNA sequence: TGTGCCAGTAGTTTGCGGACAGGGTTGAACACTGAAGCTTTCTTT.

This chain joins TRBV9 and TRBJ2-1; 11 nucleotides match TRBD1. The CDR3 sequence is 15 residues long. Germline CDR1 SGDLS, CDR2 YYNGEE. With 6 bases clipped from V and 6 bases from J, the junction kept 8 bases outside the gene matches. CDR3 sequence reads: CASTVGQGVSNEQFF. The CDR3 nucleotides are TGTGCCAGCACCGTGGGACAGGGGGTCTCCAATGAGCAGTTCTTC.

The rearrangement links TRBV2 to TRBJ2-3; 7 bases fit TRBD1. CDR3 size: 15 residues. The V gene's germline CDR1 is SNHLY and CDR2 FYNNEI. V lost 11 bases, J lost 2 bases, and 13 bases stayed unmatched. The CDR3 here is CASKWGTDPTDTQYF. CDR3 coding DNA: TGTGCCTCCAAATGGGGGACAGACCCCACAGATACGCAGTATTTT.

The chain combines TRBV5-6 with TRBJ1-2, with D unresolved. The germline V gene has CDR1 SGHDT and CDR2 YYEEEE. This CDR3 comprises 15 residues. Trimming removed 0 bases at V and 4 bases at J, with 13 bases between. The CDR3: CASSLGGESFYGYTF. The DNA for the CDR3 is TGTGCCAGCAGCTTGGGCGGGGAGTCCTTCTATGGCTACACCTTC.

The chain links TRBV18 to TRBJ1-1; D not certain. V dropped 2 bases and J dropped 1 base, with 11 bases sitting between them. From germline, CDR1 is KGHSH and CDR2 LQKENI. CDR3 length: 15 residues. The CDR3 region has the DNA TGTGCCAGCTCACCAGTCGACGGAGGGAACACTGAAGCTTTCTTT. Encoded protein: CASSPVDGGNTEAFF.

This chain joins TRBV7-2 and TRBJ1-1; D uncertain. This CDR3 is built from 13 residues. Germline V gene sequence: CDR1 SGHTA, CDR2 FQGNSA. The V gene lost 5 bases and the J gene lost 4 bases, with 11 bases spanning the gap. The CDR3 protein is CASSPLGGTEAFF. The CDR3 DNA follows: TGTGCCAGCAGCCCTCTGGGAGGCACTGAAGCTTTCTTT.

V is TRBV7-9 and J is TRBJ1-2; 7 bases match TRBD1. Germline CDR1 SEHNR, CDR2 FQNEAQ (reference sequence). The length of the CDR3 is 15 residues. J was trimmed by 2 bases and V by 5 bases; bases with no gene match: 8. CDR3 sequence: CASSPGPDRNYGYTF. The DNA for the CDR3 is TGTGCCAGCAGCCCCGGCCCGGACAGGAACTATGGCTACACCTTC.

V usage is TRBV19 and J usage is TRBJ2-2; 7 nucleotides agree with TRBD2. Germline V gene sequence: CDR1 LNHDA, CDR2 SQIVND (reference sequence). V lost 5 bases, J lost 1 base, and 4 bases stayed unmatched. This CDR3 has 15 residues. As DNA, the CDR3 is TGTGCCAGTAGTGGGCGGGAGTGGAACACCGGGGAGCTGTTTTTT. It is translated as CASSGREWNTGELFF.

The chain combines TRBV19 with TRBJ1-5, with D unclear. CDR3 size: 14 residues. Germline values: CDR1 LNHDA, CDR2 SQIVND (reference sequence). V lost 8 bases to trimming and J lost 3 bases, with 14 bases between them. CDR3 DNA: TGTGCCAGTTCACGCAGTCAGTACAATCAGCCCCAGCATTTT. The encoded protein is CASSRSQYNQPQHF.

The chain employs TRBV7-9 and TRBJ2-1; 12 bases are a match to TRBD1. The germline V gene has CDR1 SEHNR and CDR2 FQNEAQ (reference sequence). V dropped 4 bases and J dropped 9; count of bases not matched to a gene: 10. This CDR3 spans 16 amino acids. Here the CDR3 DNA reads TGTGCCAGCAGCTCTACAAGCGGGACAGGGGGCCTTGAGCAGTTCTTC. Translation: CASSSTSGTGGLEQFF.